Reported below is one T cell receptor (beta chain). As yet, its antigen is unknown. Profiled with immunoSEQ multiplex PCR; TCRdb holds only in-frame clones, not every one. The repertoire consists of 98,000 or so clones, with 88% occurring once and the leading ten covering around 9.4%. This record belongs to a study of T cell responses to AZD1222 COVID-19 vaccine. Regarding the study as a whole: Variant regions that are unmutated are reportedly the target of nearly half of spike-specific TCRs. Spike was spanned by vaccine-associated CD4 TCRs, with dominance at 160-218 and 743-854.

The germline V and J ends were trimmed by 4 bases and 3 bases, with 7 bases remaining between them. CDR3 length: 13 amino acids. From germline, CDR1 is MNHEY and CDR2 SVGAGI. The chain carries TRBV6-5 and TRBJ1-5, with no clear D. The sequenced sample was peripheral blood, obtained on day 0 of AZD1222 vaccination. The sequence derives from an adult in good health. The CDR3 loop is CASSSNSNQPQHF. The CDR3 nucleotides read TGTGCCAGCAGTTCGAACTCCAATCAGCCCCAGCATTTT.